This T cell receptor beta chain comes out of a study of T-cell reconstitution after alpha-beta-depleted transplantation in children. Study-wide results and limits: Surviving recipient T cells and thymic progenitors underlay high day-60 TCRbeta diversity in some patients. Among T cells one year after transplant, newly produced cells accounted for most counts and diversity. Several hundred graft clones that had expanded were reportedly the source of alpha-beta T cells about two months after transplant.

Concerning this clonotype: What it recognizes is unknown.

This sample's TCRbeta library carried unique molecular identifier barcodes. One entry per CDR3 protein results from TCRdb running MiXCR on the PCR reads. The repertoire holds around 270,000 distinct CDR3 sequences, with nearly 8% as singletons. V was clipped by 8 bases and J by 0 bases, with 16 bases between them. From germline, CDR1 is MDHEN and CDR2 SYDVKM. The CDR3 covers 16 residues. This TCR derives from a female patient between 2 and 15 years old who had a stem cell transplant for Fanconi anemia, so the T cells may come from the graft donor. The chain couples TRBV28 to TRBJ2-2; D not resolved. The material sequenced was peripheral blood, taken 360 days after TCRalphabeta/CD19-depleted stem cell transplant. As DNA, the CDR3 is TGTGCCAGCGGCCCCGCTAGGGTATCGAACACCGGGGAGCTGTTTTTT. Translation gives CASGPARVSNTGELFF.